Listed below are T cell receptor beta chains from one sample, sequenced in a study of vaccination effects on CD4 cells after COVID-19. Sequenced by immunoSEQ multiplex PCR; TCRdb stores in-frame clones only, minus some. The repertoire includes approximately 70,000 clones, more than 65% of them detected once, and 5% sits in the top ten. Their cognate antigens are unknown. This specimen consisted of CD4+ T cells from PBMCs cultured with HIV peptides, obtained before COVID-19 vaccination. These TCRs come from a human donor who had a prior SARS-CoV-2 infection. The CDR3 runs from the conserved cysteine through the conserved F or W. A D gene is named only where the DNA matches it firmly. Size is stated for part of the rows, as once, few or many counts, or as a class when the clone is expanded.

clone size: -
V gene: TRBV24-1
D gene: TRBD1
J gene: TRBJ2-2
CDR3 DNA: TGTGCCACCAGTGCCGCCGCCGGGACAGTAAACACCGGGGAGCTGTTTTTT
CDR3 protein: CATSAAAGTVNTGELFF

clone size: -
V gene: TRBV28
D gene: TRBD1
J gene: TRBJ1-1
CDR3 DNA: TGTGCCAGCAGTTCCGGACAGGGGGGTTCTGAAGCTTTCTTT
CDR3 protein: CASSSGQGGSEAFF

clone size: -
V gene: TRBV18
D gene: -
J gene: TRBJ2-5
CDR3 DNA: TGTGCCAGCTCATCATCACTAGCCGACTCTCAGGAGACCCAGTACTTC
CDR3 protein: CASSSSLADSQETQYF

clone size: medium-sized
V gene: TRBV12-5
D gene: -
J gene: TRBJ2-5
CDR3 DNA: TGTGCTAGTGGTTTGGTACTTTTGGGTAGGTTGAGCCAAGAGACCCAGTACTTC
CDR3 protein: CASGLVLLGRLSQETQYF

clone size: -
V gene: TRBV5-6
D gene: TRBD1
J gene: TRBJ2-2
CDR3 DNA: TGTGCCAGCAGGATCCAGGGACAGCTAAATACCGGGGAGCTGTTTTTT
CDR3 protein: CASRIQGQLNTGELFF

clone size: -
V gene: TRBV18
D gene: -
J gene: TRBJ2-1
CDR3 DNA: TGTGCCAGCTCACCTGCAAACAGGGATATCTCCTACAATGAGCAGTTCTTC
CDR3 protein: CASSPANRDISYNEQFF

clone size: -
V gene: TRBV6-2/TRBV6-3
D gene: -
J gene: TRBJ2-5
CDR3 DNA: TGTGCCAGCAGTTACTCGATGGTCGCGGAGTACCAAGAGACCCAGTACTTC
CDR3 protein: CASSYSMVAEYQETQYF

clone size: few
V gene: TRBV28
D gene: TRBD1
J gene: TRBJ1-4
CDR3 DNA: TGTGCCAGCAGCAGACAGGGGGTCAACGAAAAACTGTTTTTT
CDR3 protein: CASSRQGVNEKLFF

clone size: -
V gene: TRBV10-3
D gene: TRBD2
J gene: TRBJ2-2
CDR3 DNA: TGTGCCACCTACTCCGGGACTAGTTTTCCCGGGGAGCTGTTTTTT
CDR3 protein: CATYSGTSFPGELFF

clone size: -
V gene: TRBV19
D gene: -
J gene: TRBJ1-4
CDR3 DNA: TGTGCCAGTAGTCCGAGACAGATTGAGAACGAAAAACTGTTTTTT
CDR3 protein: CASSPRQIENEKLFF

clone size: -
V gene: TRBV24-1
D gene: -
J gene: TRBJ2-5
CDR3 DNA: TGTGCCACCAGTGACCCCTCGCCCCGAAACGACGGGGGAGAGACCCAGTACTTC
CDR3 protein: CATSDPSPRNDGGETQYF

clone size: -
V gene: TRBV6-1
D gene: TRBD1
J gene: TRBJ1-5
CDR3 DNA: TGTGCCAGCAGTGAACACGACAGGGTGGATCAGCCCCAGCATTTT
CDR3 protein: CASSEHDRVDQPQHF

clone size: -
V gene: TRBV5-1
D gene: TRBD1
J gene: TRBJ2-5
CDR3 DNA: TGCGCCAGCAGCTTGGAGGGGGCAGGGGAGACCCAGTACTTC
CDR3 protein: CASSLEGAGETQYF

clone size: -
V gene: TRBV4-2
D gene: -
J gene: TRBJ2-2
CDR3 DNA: TGTGCCAGCAGCCAAGATCCGCTCCCGAACACCGGGGAGCTGTTTTTT
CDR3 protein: CASSQDPLPNTGELFF

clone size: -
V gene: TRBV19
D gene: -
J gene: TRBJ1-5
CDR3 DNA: TGTGCCAGTAGTATACAGGGCAGGAATCAGCCCCAGCATTTT
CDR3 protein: CASSIQGRNQPQHF

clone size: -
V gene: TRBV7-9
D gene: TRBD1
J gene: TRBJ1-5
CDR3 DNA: TGTGCCAGCGGACAGGACAATCAGCCCCAGCATTTT
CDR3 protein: CASGQDNQPQHF

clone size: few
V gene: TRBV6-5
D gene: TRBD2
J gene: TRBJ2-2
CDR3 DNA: TGTGCCAGCAGTTACGGACTAGCGGAAACCGGGGAGCTGTTTTTT
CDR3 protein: CASSYGLAETGELFF

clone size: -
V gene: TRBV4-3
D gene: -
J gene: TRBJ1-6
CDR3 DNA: TGCGCCAGCAGCCGGGACCCTTATAATTCACCCCTCCACTTT
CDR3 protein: CASSRDPYNSPLHF

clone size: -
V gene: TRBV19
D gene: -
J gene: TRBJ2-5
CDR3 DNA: TGTGCCAGTAGTATCGGTAGGGAAGGTAGGACCCAGTACTTC
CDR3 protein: CASSIGREGRTQYF

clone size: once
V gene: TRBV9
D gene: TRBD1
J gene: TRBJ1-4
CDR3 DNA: TGTGCCAGCAGCCAGGGGGCTAATGAAAAACTGTTTTTT
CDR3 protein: CASSQGANEKLFF

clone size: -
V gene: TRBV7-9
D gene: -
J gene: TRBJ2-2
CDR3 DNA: TGTGCCAGCAGCTTAGCAGTGACCGGGGAGCTGTTTTTT
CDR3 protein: CASSLAVTGELFF

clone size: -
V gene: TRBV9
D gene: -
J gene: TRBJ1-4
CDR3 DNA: TGTGCCAGCAGCCAAAAGGGGAGGTGGGGGGAAAAACTGTTTTTT
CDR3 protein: CASSQKGRWGEKLFF

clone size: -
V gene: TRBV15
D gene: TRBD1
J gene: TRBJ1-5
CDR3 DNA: TGTGCCACCAGCAGAGATCGGGGGCAGGGGGGCAATCAGCCCCAGCATTTT
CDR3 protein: CATSRDRGQGGNQPQHF

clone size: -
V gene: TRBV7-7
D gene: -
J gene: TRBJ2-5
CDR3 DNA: TGTGCTAGCAGCTTAGGTTGGCAAGAGACCCAGTACTTC
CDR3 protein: CASSLGWQETQYF

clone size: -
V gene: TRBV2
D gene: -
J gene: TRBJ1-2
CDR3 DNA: TGTGCCAGCAGTGGTTATGGGTGGAGACAAATAGACTATGGCTACACCTTC
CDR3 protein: CASSGYGWRQIDYGYTF

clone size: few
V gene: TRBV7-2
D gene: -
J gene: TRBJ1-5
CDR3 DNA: TGTGCCAGCAGCTTATTCGGGGTCAATCAGCCCCAGCATTTT
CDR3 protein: CASSLFGVNQPQHF

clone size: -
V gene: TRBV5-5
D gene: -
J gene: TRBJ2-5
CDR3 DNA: TGTGCCAGCAGCTTGACCCCACTCAGGGAAGAGACCCAGTACTTC
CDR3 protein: CASSLTPLREETQYF

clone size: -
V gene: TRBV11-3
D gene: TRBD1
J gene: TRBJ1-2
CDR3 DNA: TGTGCCAGCAGCGGACAGGGGGTATATGGCTACACCTTC
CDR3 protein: CASSGQGVYGYTF

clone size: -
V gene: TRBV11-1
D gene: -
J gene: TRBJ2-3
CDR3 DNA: TGTGCCAGCAGCCTAGCAGATACGCAGTATTTT
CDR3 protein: CASSLADTQYF

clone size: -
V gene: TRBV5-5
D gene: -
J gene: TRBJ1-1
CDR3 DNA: TGTGCCAGCAGCTTGGCCCTGGCATACACTGAAGCTTTCTTT
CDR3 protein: CASSLALAYTEAFF

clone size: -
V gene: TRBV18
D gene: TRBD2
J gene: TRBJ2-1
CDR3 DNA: TGTGCCAGCCGGACTAGTAGGCGGTACAATGAGCAGTTCTTC
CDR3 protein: CASRTSRRYNEQFF

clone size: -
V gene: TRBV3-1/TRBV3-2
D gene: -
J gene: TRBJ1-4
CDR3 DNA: TGTGCCAGCACTGTAAGGGGGGACGAAAAACTGTTTTTT
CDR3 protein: CASTVRGDEKLFF

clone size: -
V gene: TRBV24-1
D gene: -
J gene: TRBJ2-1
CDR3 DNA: TGTGCCACCAGTGAGGGCTCGGCGGGACCCCGGGAGCAGTTCTTC
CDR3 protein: CATSEGSAGPREQFF

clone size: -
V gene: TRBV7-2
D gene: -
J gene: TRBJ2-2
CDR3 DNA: TGTGCCAGCACCCCTAGCGTAAACACCGGGGAGCTGTTTTTT
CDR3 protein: CASTPSVNTGELFF

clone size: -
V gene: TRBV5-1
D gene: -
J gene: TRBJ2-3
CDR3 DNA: TGCGCCAGCAGCTTAATAATTGGGTCTAGCACAGATACGCAGTATTTT
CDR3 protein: CASSLIIGSSTDTQYF

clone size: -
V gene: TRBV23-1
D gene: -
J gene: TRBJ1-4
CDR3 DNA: TGCGCCAGCAGTCAGGACCCAACTAATGAAAAACTGTTTTTT
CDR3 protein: CASSQDPTNEKLFF

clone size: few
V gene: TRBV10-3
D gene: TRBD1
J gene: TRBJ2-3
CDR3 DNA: TGTGCCATCAGTGGACGGGACAGGGGAACGGATACGCAGTATTTT
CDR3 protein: CAISGRDRGTDTQYF

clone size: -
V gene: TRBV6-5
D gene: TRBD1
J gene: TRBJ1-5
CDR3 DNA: TGTGCCAGCAGTAATACAGGGGGCGCCGATCAGCCCCAGCATTTT
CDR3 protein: CASSNTGGADQPQHF